Shown below are 28 T cell receptor beta chains from a single sample sequenced in a study of CD8 T cells in Susac syndrome. The authors reverse transcribed 0.5 to 1 ug RNA with random hexamers. A single record per CDR3 protein comes from TCRdb applying MiXCR to the immunoSEQ multiplex PCR reads. The table includes around 140,000 distinct CDR3 sequences, around 95% detected once. Specimen: CD4+ T cells from PBMCs. Receptors were obtained from a human donor with Susac syndrome.

The chain carries TRBV5-1 and TRBJ1-1; D may be TRBD1 (6 bases). Trimming took off 4 bases at V and 5 bases at J, with 12 bases between the two ends. The CDR3 contains 13 residues. The germline V gene has CDR1 SGHRS and CDR2 YFSETQ. The chain's CDR3 is CASSPGHMTEAFF. CDR3 DNA: TGCGCCAGCAGCCCGGGACATATGACTGAAGCTTTCTTT.

The V call is TRBV20-1, the J call TRBJ2-3, with 15 bases matching TRBD2. The CDR3 is 13 residues long. The ends lost 5 bases at V and 10 bases at J; junction bases unmatched: 4. Germline values: CDR1 DFQATT, CDR2 SNEGSKA (reference sequence). The CDR3 coding sequence is TGCAGTGCTCGGACTAGCGGGAGGGGAGCGCAGTATTTT. It is translated as CSARTSGRGAQYF.

The chain links TRBV29-1 to TRBJ1-1; D not certain. Germline V gene lookup returns CDR1 SQVTM and CDR2 ANQGSEA. The length of the CDR3 is 12 residues. Trimming removed 5 bases from V and 1 base from J, with 8 bases in between. The CDR3 coding sequence is TGCAGCGTTTCCAGCGCGAACACTGAAGCTTTCTTT. It yields the protein CSVSSANTEAFF.

This clonotype was recorded only once. The V gene is TRBV29-1, the J gene TRBJ2-1; 10 bases line up with TRBD2. V shed 6 bases, J shed 6 bases, and the junction held 11 bases outside the gene matches. The CDR3 is made up of 15 amino acids. The V gene's germline CDR1 is SQVTM and CDR2 ANQGSEA. The CDR3 DNA is TGCAGCGTCAGAGGGGCTAGCGGGGGCATCAATGAGCAGTTCTTC. Encoded protein: CSVRGASGGINEQFF.

This clonotype was recorded a few times. The genes are TRBV30 and TRBJ2-5; TRBD1 agrees at 7 bases. The CDR3 has 13 amino acids. J was trimmed by 5 bases and V by 0 bases; bases with no gene match: 3. Germline V gene lookup returns CDR1 GTSNPN and CDR2 SVGIG (reference sequence). CDR3 sequence reads: CAWSVGGRETQYF. The CDR3 DNA reads as TGTGCCTGGAGTGTAGGGGGCCGGGAGACCCAGTACTTC.

The chain uses TRBV29-1 and TRBJ2-5; D is ambiguous. Trimming pared 8 bases from V and 1 base from J, leaving 14 bases between. The germline CDR1 and CDR2 sequences are SQVTM and ANQGSEA. There are 13 residues in the CDR3. The chain's CDR3 is CSLARGFQETQYF. The CDR3 DNA follows: TGCAGCTTAGCTCGCGGATTCCAAGAGACCCAGTACTTC. The entire variable domain, with the rest obtained from reference TRBV29-1 and TRBJ2-5, is as follows: SAVISQKPSRDICQRGTSLTIQCQVDSQVTMMFWYRQQPGQSLTLIATANQGSEATYESGFVIDKFPISRPNLTFSTLTVSNMSPEDSSIYLCSLARGFQETQYFGPGTRLLVL.

The chain recombines TRBV9 with TRBJ2-2; D gene uncertain. Looked up from germline, CDR1 is SGDLS and CDR2 is YYNGEE. Trimming stripped 0 bases from V and 0 bases from J, with 9 bases between. This CDR3 has 16 amino acids. The CDR3 loop is CASSVDGRSNTGELFF. The CDR3 region has the DNA TGTGCCAGCAGCGTAGATGGCAGGTCGAACACCGGGGAGCTGTTTTTT.

This clonotype has more than one count but fewer than ten. This rearrangement joins TRBV7-2 to TRBJ2-2; D is unclear. CDR1 is SGHTA, CDR2 FQGNSA, per germline. This CDR3 is built from 13 residues. V was cut by 0 bases and J by 7 bases, with 6 bases left in between. In DNA, the CDR3 is TGTGCCAGCAGCTTAGCGCCAAGCGGGGAGCTGTTTTTT. Its translation: CASSLAPSGELFF.

The V gene is TRBV28, the J gene TRBJ2-7; D is perhaps TRBD1 or TRBD2 (5 bases each). V was trimmed by 7 bases and J by 0 bases, leaving 13 bases between them. The germline gives CDR1 MDHEN, CDR2 SYDVKM. CDR3 length: 14 residues. The DNA for the CDR3 is TGTGCCAGCAATAGGGGACGGAGCTCCTACGAGCAGTACTTC. This codes for CASNRGRSSYEQYF.

The chain recombines TRBV30 with TRBJ1-5; 7 nucleotides match TRBD1. The CDR3 covers 14 residues. V was clipped by 3 bases and J by 5 bases; unmatched bases: 7. Germline V CDR1 and CDR2: GTSNPN, SVGIG (reference sequence). The CDR3 DNA follows: TGTGCCTGGAGCGAGGGACAGCTCTATCAGCCCCAGCATTTT. Its translation is CAWSEGQLYQPQHF. The whole variable domain, remainder taken from reference TRBV30 and TRBJ1-5, is SQTIHQWPATLVQPVGSPLSLECTVEGTSNPNLYWYRQAAGRGLQLLFYSVGIGQISSEVPQNLSASRPQDRQFILSSKKLLLSDSGFYLCAWSEGQLYQPQHFGDGTRLSIL.

The chain is built from TRBV9 and TRBJ2-6; TRBD1 might be the D (5 bases). The germline gives CDR1 SGDLS, CDR2 YYNGEE. The V end lost 0 bases, the J end lost 0 bases, and 19 bases lay between the germline ends. The CDR3 contains 20 residues. The CDR3 region is CASSVDYFRQRPSGANVLTF. As DNA, the CDR3 is TGTGCCAGCAGCGTAGATTACTTCCGACAGCGCCCCTCTGGGGCCAACGTCCTGACTTTC.

The genes are TRBV30 and TRBJ1-3; TRBD1 agrees at 7 bases. CDR3 size: 15 residues. The germline gives CDR1 GTSNPN, CDR2 SVGIG (reference sequence). Germline trimming cut 1 base from V and 2 bases from J; bases unmatched to any gene: 5. The CDR3 is CAWSGDRAAGNTIYF. CDR3 DNA: TGTGCCTGGAGTGGTGACAGGGCAGCTGGAAACACCATATATTTT.

The chain recombines TRBV10-3 with TRBJ1-3; D call uncertain. The CDR3 has 15 residues. The V end lost 8 bases, the J end lost 0 bases, and 14 bases lay between the germline ends. Germline loops: CDR1 ENHRY, CDR2 SYGVKD. The CDR3 DNA reads TGTGCCATCTCCCGGTCGGAGAGCTCTGGAAACACCATATATTTT. Translated: CAISRSESSGNTIYF.

This chain joins TRBV20-1 and TRBJ2-3, with 10 bases lining up with TRBD2. V shed 0 bases, J shed 4 bases, and the junction held 13 bases outside the gene matches. The CDR3 contains 18 residues. In germline, CDR1 is DFQATT, CDR2 SNEGSKA (reference sequence). CDR3 DNA: TGCAGTGCTAGAGATCTCCAGCGGGGGGGCCGACTGGCAGATACGCAGTATTTT. Translating gives CSARDLQRGGRLADTQYF.

This clonotype was picked up one time. The chain carries TRBV2 and TRBJ2-2; TRBD1 is a possible D gene (6 bases). Germline V gene sequence: CDR1 SNHLY, CDR2 FYNNEI. This CDR3 has 17 amino acids. The ends were cut back, 2 bases at V and 3 bases at J, with 16 bases in the middle. CDR3 sequence reads: CASSERGCRRHTGELFF. Written as DNA, the CDR3 is TGTGCCAGCAGTGAAAGGGGGTGTCGGAGGCACACCGGGGAGCTGTTTTTT.

The chain uses TRBV4-3 and TRBJ2-7; D is uncertain. The CDR3 is made up of 15 amino acids. Trimming took off 0 bases at V and 3 bases at J, with 12 bases between the two ends. In germline, CDR1 is LGHNA, CDR2 YSLEER. CDR3 sequence reads: CASSQDLASIYEQYF. CDR3 DNA: TGCGCCAGCAGCCAAGATTTGGCTTCGATCTACGAGCAGTACTTC.

This clonotype was observed once. The chain has TRBV7-9 and TRBJ2-7, with D perhaps TRBD1 (6 bases). Trimming removed 1 base at V and 2 bases at J, with 12 bases between. The germline CDR1 and CDR2 sequences are SEHNR and FQNEAQ (reference sequence). The CDR3 runs 15 residues. CDR3 bases: TGTGCCAGCAGCTTAGTTTGGGGGCGGGCCTACGAGCAGTACTTC. Its protein is CASSLVWGRAYEQYF.

This clonotype is a singleton in its sample. The V gene is TRBV20-1, the J gene TRBJ2-7; 8 nucleotides agree with TRBD2. Germline CDR1 DFQATT, CDR2 SNEGSKA (reference sequence). V was clipped by 5 bases and J by 1 base; unmatched bases: 7. The CDR3 is made up of 14 amino acids. CDR3 sequence: CSARRGGRSYEQYF. The CDR3 DNA is TGCAGTGCTCGACGGGGGGGACGATCCTACGAGCAGTACTTC.

The chain links TRBV9 to TRBJ2-1; D uncertain. Per germline, CDR1 SGDLS and CDR2 YYNGEE. V was shortened by 0 bases and J by 5 bases, with 6 bases between the two germline ends. This CDR3 is built from 13 residues. CDR3 bases: TGTGCCAGCAGCGTAGGACTCCACAATGAGCAGTTCTTC. It encodes CASSVGLHNEQFF.

This chain joins TRBV12-3 or TRBV12-4 and TRBJ1-1; a possible D gene is TRBD1 (6 bases). V dropped 5 bases and J dropped 12 bases, with 10 bases sitting between them. CDR3 length equals 10 residues. As DNA, the CDR3 is TGTGCCAGCAGTAACAGGGACACTTTCTTT. It yields the protein CASSNRDTFF.

The V gene is TRBV12-3 or TRBV12-4, the J gene TRBJ2-5, with D hard to call. This CDR3 has 11 residues. Trimming took 8 bases from V and 5 from J, leaving 9 bases between them. CDR3 in amino acids: CASRSEETQYF. The CDR3 DNA reads as TGTGCCAGCCGATCAGAGGAGACCCAGTACTTC.

The rearrangement joins TRBV20-1 to TRBJ1-1; 8 bases line up with TRBD1. V lost 5 bases, J lost 3 bases, and 8 bases stayed unmatched. CDR1 and CDR2 from the germline V gene are DFQATT and SNEGSKA (reference sequence). This CDR3 region has 14 residues. Here the CDR3 reads CSAFPGGRDTEAFF. Written as DNA, the CDR3 is TGCAGTGCTTTCCCAGGGGGCAGGGACACTGAAGCTTTCTTT.

This clonotype was picked up one time. The chain carries TRBV19 and TRBJ2-2, with 11 bases fitting TRBD1. With V trimmed by 10 bases and J by 5 bases, 6 bases remained unmatched. CDR3 size: 14 residues. Germline V lookup: CDR1 LNHDA, CDR2 SQIVND (reference sequence). The chain's CDR3 is CATRDRGVTGELFF. In DNA form, the CDR3 reads TGTGCCACCCGGGACAGGGGGGTAACCGGGGAGCTGTTTTTT.

The rearrangement joins TRBV12-3 or TRBV12-4 to TRBJ2-3, with D maybe TRBD1 (6 bases). Trimming took 5 bases from V and 1 from J, leaving 10 bases between them. This CDR3 spans 14 amino acids. CDR3 sequence: CASSPGDGTDTQYF. CDR3 sequence (DNA): TGTGCCAGCAGTCCAGGGGACGGCACAGATACGCAGTATTTT.

The chain is built from TRBV5-1 and TRBJ2-4, with D possibly TRBD2 on 7 matching bases. Germline V CDR1 and CDR2: SGHRS, YFSETQ. Trimming left V 3 bases short and J 5 bases short, with 15 bases between. The CDR3 covers 15 residues. Here the CDR3 reads CASSSPAGAQNIQYF. The CDR3 DNA is TGCGCCAGCAGCTCCCCGGCGGGGGCCCAAAACATTCAGTACTTC.

V usage is TRBV6-6 and J usage is TRBJ2-1; unclear D gene. This CDR3 spans 12 amino acids. Germline CDR1 is MNHNY and CDR2 is SVGAGI (reference sequence). Trimming pared 0 bases from V and 9 bases from J, leaving 6 bases between. The CDR3 protein is CASSYSKPEQFF. DNA of the CDR3: TGTGCCAGCAGTTACTCGAAGCCTGAGCAGTTCTTC.

The chain is built from TRBV12-3 or TRBV12-4 and TRBJ1-1; possible D gene TRBD1, 5 bases. The length of the CDR3 is 14 residues. V lost 4 bases, J lost 5 bases, and 14 bases lay in between. DNA of the CDR3: TGTGCCAGCAGTTCCCAACGGGGGATGACTGAAGCTTTCTTT. Amino acids: CASSSQRGMTEAFF.

The V gene is TRBV9, the J gene TRBJ2-1, with TRBD2 identical over 7 bases. Per the germline V gene, CDR1 is SGDLS and CDR2 is YYNGEE. The trim removed 1 base at V and 9 bases at J, leaving 19 bases unmatched. The CDR3 totals 18 residues. CDR3 sequence (DNA): TGTGCCAGCAGCGTATCTCCCTCCCGGGGGAGGGCCGGGGTTGAGCAGTTCTTC. Protein sequence: CASSVSPSRGRAGVEQFF.